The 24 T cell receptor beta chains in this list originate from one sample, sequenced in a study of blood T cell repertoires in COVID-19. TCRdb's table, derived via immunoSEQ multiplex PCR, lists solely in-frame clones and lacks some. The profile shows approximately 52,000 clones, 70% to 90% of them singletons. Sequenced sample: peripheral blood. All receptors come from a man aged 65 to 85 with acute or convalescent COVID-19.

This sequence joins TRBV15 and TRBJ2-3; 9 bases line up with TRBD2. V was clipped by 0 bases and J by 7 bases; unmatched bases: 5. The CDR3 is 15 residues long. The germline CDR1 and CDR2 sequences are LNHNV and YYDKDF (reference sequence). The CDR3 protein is CATSREVTSGYTQYF. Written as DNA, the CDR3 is TGTGCCACCAGCAGAGAGGTAACTAGCGGGTATACGCAGTATTTT.

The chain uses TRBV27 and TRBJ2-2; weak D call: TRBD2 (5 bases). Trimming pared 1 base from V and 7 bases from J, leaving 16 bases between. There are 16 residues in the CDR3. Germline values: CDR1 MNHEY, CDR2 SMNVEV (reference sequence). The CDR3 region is CASSLYPGLMGGELFF. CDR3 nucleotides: TGTGCCAGCAGTTTATATCCGGGGTTAATGGGCGGGGAGCTGTTTTTT.

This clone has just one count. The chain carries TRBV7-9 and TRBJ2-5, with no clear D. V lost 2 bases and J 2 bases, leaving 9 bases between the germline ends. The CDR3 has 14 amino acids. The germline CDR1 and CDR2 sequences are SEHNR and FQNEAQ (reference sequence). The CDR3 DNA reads TGTGCCAGCAGCTTATTACATTCTCAAGAGACCCAGTACTTC. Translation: CASSLLHSQETQYF.

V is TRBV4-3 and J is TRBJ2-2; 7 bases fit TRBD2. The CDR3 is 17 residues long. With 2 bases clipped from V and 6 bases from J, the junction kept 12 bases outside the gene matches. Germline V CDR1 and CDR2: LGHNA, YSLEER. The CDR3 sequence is CASSQHRYSGDAGELFF. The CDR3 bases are TGCGCCAGCAGCCAACACAGGTACAGCGGGGACGCCGGGGAGCTGTTTTTT.

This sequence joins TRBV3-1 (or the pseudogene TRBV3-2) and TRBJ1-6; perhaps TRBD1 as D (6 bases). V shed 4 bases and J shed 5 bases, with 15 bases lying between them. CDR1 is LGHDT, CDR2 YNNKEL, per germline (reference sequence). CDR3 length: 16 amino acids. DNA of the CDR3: TGTGCCAGCAGCCCGGGGGGCAGGGTGGATAATTCACCCCTCCACTTT. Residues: CASSPGGRVDNSPLHF.

CDR3 sequence (DNA): TGTGCCAGCAGTGAAGAGGGAACAGGGAGCTATGGCTACACCTTC. Protein: CASSEEGTGSYGYTF. V usage is TRBV2 and J usage is TRBJ1-2, with a tentative D call TRBD1 (6 bases). CDR1 is SNHLY, CDR2 FYNNEI, per germline. This CDR3 is 15 amino acids long. Trimming took off 1 base at V and 4 bases at J, with 13 bases between the two ends. The full variable domain, in which reference TRBV2 and TRBJ1-2 provide the parts outside the CDR3, is EPEVTQTPSHQVTQMGQEVILRCVPISNHLYFYWYRQILGQKVEFLVSFYNNEISEKSEIFDDQFSVERPDGSNFTLKIRSTKLEDSAMYFCASSEEGTGSYGYTFGSGTRLTVV.

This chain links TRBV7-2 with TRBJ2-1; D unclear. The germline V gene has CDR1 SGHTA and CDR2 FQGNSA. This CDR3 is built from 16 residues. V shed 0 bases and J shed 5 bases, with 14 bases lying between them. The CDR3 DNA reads TGTGCCAGCAGCTTAGCGACCGGGTTGAGGCACAATGAGCAGTTCTTC. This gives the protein CASSLATGLRHNEQFF.

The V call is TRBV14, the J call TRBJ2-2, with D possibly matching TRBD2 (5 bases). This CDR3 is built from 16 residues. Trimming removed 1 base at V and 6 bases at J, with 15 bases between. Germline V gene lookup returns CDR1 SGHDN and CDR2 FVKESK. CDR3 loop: CASSQVQTPGAGELFF. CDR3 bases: TGTGCCAGCAGCCAAGTCCAGACCCCCGGGGCCGGGGAGCTGTTTTTT.

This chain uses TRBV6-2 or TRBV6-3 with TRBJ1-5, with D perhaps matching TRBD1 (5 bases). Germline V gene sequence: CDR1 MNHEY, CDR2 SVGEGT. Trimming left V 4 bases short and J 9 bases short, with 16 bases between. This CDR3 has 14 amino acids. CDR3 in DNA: TGTGCCAGCAGTTCCTGGGACGACGGGGGGCCCCAGCATTTT. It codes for CASSSWDDGGPQHF.

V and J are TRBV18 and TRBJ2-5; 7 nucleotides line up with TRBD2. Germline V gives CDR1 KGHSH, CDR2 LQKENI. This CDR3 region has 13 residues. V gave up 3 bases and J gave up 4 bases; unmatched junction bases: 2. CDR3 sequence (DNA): TGTGCCAGCTCACCCCCGGGGGGAGAGACCCAGTACTTC. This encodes CASSPPGGETQYF.

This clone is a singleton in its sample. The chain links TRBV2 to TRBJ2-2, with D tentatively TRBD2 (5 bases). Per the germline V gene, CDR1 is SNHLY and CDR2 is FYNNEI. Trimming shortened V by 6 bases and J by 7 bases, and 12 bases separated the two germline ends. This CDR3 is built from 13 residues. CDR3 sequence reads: CASSAEVDGELFF. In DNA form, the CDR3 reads TGTGCCAGCAGCGCGGAGGTCGACGGGGAGCTGTTTTTT.

The CDR3 nucleotides are TGTGCCAGCAGCCCGCGGAACAATGAGCAGTTCTTC. As protein: CASSPRNNEQFF. The chain joins TRBV7-8 to TRBJ2-1; D is undetermined. Germline CDR1 is SGHVS and CDR2 is FQNEAQ. V was clipped by 5 bases and J by 5 bases, with 7 bases between them. The CDR3 loop spans 12 amino acids.

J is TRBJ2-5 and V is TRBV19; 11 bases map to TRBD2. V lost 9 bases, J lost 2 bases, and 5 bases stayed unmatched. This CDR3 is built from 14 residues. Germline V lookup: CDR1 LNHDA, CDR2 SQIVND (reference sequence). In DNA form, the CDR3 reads TGTGCCAGGACCGTAGCGGGAGGGCAAGAGACCCAGTACTTC. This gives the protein CARTVAGGQETQYF.

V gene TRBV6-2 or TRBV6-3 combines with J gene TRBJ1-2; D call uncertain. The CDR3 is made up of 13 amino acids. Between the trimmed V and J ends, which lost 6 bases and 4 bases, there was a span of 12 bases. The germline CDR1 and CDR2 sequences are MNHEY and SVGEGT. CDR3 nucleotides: TGTGCCAGCAGCGACGGGGTCTTCTATGGCTACACCTTC. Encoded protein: CASSDGVFYGYTF.

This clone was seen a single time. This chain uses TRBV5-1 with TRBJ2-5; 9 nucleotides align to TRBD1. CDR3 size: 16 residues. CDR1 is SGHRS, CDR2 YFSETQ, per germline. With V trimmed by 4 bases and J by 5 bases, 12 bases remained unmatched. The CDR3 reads CASSESYRGRGETQYF. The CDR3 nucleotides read TGCGCCAGCAGCGAGAGCTACAGGGGGCGCGGGGAGACCCAGTACTTC. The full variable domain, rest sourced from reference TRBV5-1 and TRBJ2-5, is KAGVTQTPRYLIKTRGQQVTLSCSPISGHRSVSWYQQTPGQGLQFLFEYFSETQRNKGNFPGRFSGRQFSNSRSEMNVSTLELGDSALYLCASSESYRGRGETQYFGPGTRLLVL.

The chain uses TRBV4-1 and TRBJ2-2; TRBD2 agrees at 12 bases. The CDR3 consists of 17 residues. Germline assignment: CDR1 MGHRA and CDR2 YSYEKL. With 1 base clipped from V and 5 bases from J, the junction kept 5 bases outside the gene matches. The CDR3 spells CASSQGLAGAGTGELFF. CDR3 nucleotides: TGCGCCAGCAGCCAAGGACTAGCGGGAGCGGGGACCGGGGAGCTGTTTTTT.

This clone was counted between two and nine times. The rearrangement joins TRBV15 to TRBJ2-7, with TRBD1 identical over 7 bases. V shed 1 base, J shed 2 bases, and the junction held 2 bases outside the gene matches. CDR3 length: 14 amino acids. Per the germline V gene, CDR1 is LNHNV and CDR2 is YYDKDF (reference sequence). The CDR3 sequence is CATSRAGTAYEQYF. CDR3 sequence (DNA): TGTGCCACCAGCAGAGCTGGGACAGCCTACGAGCAGTACTTC.

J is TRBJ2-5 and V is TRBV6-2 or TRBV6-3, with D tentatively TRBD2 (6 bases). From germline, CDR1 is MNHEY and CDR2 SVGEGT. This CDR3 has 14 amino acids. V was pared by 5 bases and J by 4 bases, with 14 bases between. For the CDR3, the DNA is TGTGCCAGCAGTCGACTAGGCGGGCGAGAGACCCAGTACTTC. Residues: CASSRLGGRETQYF.

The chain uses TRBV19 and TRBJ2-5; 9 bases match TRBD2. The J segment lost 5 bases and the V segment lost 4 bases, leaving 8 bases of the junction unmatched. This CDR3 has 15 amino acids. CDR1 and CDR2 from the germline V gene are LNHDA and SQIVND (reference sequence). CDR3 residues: CASSTLAGSIETQYF. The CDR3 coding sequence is TGTGCCAGTAGTACCCTAGCGGGATCCATCGAGACCCAGTACTTC.

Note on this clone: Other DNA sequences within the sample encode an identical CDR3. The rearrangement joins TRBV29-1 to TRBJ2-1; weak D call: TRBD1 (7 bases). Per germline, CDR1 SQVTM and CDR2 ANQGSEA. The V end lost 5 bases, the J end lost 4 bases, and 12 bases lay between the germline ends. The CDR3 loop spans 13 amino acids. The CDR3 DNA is TGCAGCGTTCGGCAGGGGGGTTACAATGAGCAGTTCTTC. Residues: CSVRQGGYNEQFF.

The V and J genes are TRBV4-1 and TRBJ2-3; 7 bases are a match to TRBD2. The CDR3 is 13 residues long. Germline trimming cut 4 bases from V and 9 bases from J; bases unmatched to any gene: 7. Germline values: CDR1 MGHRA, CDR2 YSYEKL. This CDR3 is CASSREERGTQYF. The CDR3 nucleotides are TGCGCCAGCAGCCGAGAAGAGCGGGGCACGCAGTATTTT.

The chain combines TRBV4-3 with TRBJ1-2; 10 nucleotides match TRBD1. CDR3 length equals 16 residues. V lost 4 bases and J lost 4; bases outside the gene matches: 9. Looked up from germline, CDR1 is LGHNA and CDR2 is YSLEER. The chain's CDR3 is CASSRTRGQGGYGYTF. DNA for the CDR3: TGCGCCAGCAGCCGAACCCGTGGACAGGGGGGCTATGGCTACACCTTC.

The CDR3 sequence is CASTLGQDHEKLFF. DNA for the CDR3: TGCGCCAGCACCCTGGGACAGGACCATGAAAAACTGTTTTTT. V is TRBV5-1 and J is TRBJ1-4; 8 bases line up with TRBD1. The length of the CDR3 is 14 residues. The germline V gene encodes CDR1 SGHRS and CDR2 YFSETQ. V dropped 6 bases and J dropped 6; count of bases not matched to a gene: 7.

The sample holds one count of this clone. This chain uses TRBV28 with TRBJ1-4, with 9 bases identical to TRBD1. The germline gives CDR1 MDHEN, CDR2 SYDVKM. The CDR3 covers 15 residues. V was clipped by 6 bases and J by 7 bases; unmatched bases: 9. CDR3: CASRSQGAGGEKLFF. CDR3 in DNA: TGTGCCAGCAGGTCACAGGGGGCGGGGGGTGAAAAACTGTTTTTT. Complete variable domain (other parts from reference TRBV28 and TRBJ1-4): DVKVTQSSRYLVKRTGEKVFLECVQDMDHENMFWYRQDPGLGLRLIYFSYDVKMKEKGDIPEGYSVSREKKERFSLILESASTNQTSMYLCASRSQGAGGEKLFFGSGTQLSVL.